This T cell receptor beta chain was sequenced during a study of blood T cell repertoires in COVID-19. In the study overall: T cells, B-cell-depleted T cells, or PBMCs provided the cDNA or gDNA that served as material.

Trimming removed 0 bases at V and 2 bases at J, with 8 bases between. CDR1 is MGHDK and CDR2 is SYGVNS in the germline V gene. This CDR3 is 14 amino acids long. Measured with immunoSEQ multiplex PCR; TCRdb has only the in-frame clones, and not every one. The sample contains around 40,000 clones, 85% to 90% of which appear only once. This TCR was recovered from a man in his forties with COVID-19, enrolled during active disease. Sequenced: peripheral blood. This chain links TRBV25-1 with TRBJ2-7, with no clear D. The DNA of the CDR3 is TGTGCCAGCAGTGAATATAGTGACACCTACGAGCAGTACTTC. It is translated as CASSEYSDTYEQYF.